The rows below give T cell receptor beta chains drawn from one sample of a study of blood T cell repertoires in COVID-19. Profiling relied on immunoSEQ multiplex PCR, and the TCRdb table lists in-frame clones only, not all of them. The table records about 100,000 clones, 85% of them present only once. Sequenced material: peripheral blood. The receptors shown here come from a human donor in a cohort sampled during active COVID-19. Both conserved end residues are part of each CDR3. The order of the fields is V gene, clone size, D gene, J gene, CDR3 protein, CDR3 DNA. D genes are given only for firm matches. Clone size is given for some rows only: seen once, a few or many times, or a class if the clone is expanded.

TRBV27	-	-	TRBJ2-1	CASTKEGPYNEQFF	TGTGCCAGCACGAAGGAGGGTCCCTACAATGAGCAGTTCTTC
TRBV28	-	-	TRBJ2-3	CASRGASGNTDTQYF	TGTGCCAGCAGGGGGGCTAGCGGCAACACAGATACGCAGTATTTT
TRBV6-2/TRBV6-3	-	-	TRBJ2-1	CASSPTVGTHQFF	TGTGCCAGCAGTCCAACGGTAGGGACACATCAGTTCTTC
TRBV30	-	-	TRBJ1-1	CAWSAPGRRNFF	TGTGCCTGGAGCGCCCCAGGGCGAAGGAATTTCTTT
TRBV9	-	-	TRBJ2-6	CASSGYRQFLSGANVLTF	TGTGCCAGCAGCGGATACAGGCAATTCCTCTCTGGGGCCAACGTCCTGACTTTC
TRBV6-5	-	TRBD1	TRBJ2-1	CASSYSGQGGNEQFF	TGTGCCAGCAGTTACTCGGGACAGGGGGGGAATGAGCAGTTCTTC
TRBV4-3	-	-	TRBJ2-5	CASSLQGPPAQETQYF	TGCGCCAGCAGCCTGCAGGGGCCCCCCGCCCAAGAGACCCAGTACTTC
TRBV27	-	TRBD1	TRBJ1-2	CASSFRGGNGYTF	TGTGCCAGCAGTTTTCGAGGGGGCAATGGCTACACCTTC
TRBV5-1	many	TRBD1	TRBJ2-5	CASSFTGTGEETQYF	TGCGCCAGCAGCTTCACCGGGACAGGAGAAGAGACCCAGTACTTC
TRBV11-2	-	TRBD2	TRBJ2-5	CASSFGGQETQYF	TGTGCCAGCAGCTTCGGGGGGCAAGAGACCCAGTACTTC
TRBV5-1	-	TRBD1	TRBJ1-5	CASRSTTGNNQPQHF	TGCGCCAGCAGATCTACGACAGGGAATAATCAGCCCCAGCATTTT
TRBV9	-	-	TRBJ1-1	CASSVDIGQNTEAFF	TGTGCCAGCAGCGTAGATATTGGGCAGAACACTGAAGCTTTCTTT
TRBV11-2	-	-	TRBJ1-3	CASSATGSGNTIYF	TGTGCCAGCAGCGCTACAGGGTCTGGAAACACCATATATTTT
TRBV15	-	TRBD1	TRBJ2-7	CATSTRRQGKGTYEQYF	TGTGCCACCAGCACCCGCAGACAGGGAAAGGGGACCTACGAGCAGTACTTC
TRBV7-9	few	-	TRBJ1-5	CASSFLVEPQHF	TGTGCCAGCAGCTTCCTAGTGGAGCCCCAGCATTTT
TRBV11-1	-	TRBD1	TRBJ2-7	CASSSRQGAGYEQYF	TGTGCCAGCAGCTCAAGACAGGGGGCCGGCTACGAGCAGTACTTC
TRBV28	-	-	TRBJ2-1	CASSRPTGNEQFF	TGTGCCAGCAGCCGACCCACAGGGAATGAGCAGTTCTTC
TRBV28	-	-	TRBJ1-2	CASVSRGYGYTF	TGTGCCAGCGTATCCAGGGGCTATGGCTACACCTTC
TRBV19	-	TRBD1	TRBJ1-2	CASSSRTGRGYTF	TGTGCCAGTAGTTCGAGGACAGGTCGGGGCTACACCTTC
TRBV5-1	-	-	TRBJ1-5	CASRLGSNQPQHF	TGCGCCAGCAGACTAGGGAGCAATCAGCCCCAGCATTTT
TRBV5-1	-	-	TRBJ2-3	CASSLALTGNTDTQYF	TGCGCCAGCAGCTTGGCCCTTACAGGGAACACAGATACGCAGTATTTT
TRBV6-2/TRBV6-3	-	TRBD1	TRBJ2-4	CASSYGQGDIQYF	TGTGCCAGCAGTTACGGGCAGGGGGACATTCAGTACTTC
TRBV19	-	TRBD1	TRBJ2-1	CASSGGQGSSYNEQFF	TGTGCCAGTAGTGGGGGACAGGGAAGCTCCTACAATGAGCAGTTCTTC
TRBV24-1	few	TRBD1	TRBJ2-3	CATSDLGDRGTDTQYF	TGTGCCACCAGTGATTTGGGGGACAGGGGCACAGATACGCAGTATTTT
TRBV18	-	-	TRBJ1-6	CASSPPSGGNSPLHF	TGTGCCAGCTCACCACCGAGCGGGGGAAATTCACCCCTCCACTTT
TRBV9	-	-	TRBJ1-6	CASSPHVSGGNSPLHF	TGTGCCAGCAGCCCCCACGTCTCGGGTGGGAATTCACCCCTCCACTTT
TRBV5-1	-	TRBD1	TRBJ2-2	CASSLGPTDRGTGELFF	TGCGCCAGCAGCTTGGGGCCAACGGACAGGGGAACCGGGGAGCTGTTTTTT
TRBV5-1	-	-	TRBJ1-2	CASSLGTTANYGYTF	TGCGCCAGCAGCCTCGGGACAACAGCTAACTATGGCTACACCTTC
TRBV24-1	-	TRBD1	TRBJ2-1	CATSDGQGVHEQFF	TGTGCCACCAGCGATGGACAGGGGGTTCATGAGCAGTTCTTC
TRBV9	-	TRBD2	TRBJ2-3	CASSPGLAGGLTDTQYF	TGTGCCAGCAGCCCGGGACTAGCGGGGGGGCTGACAGATACGCAGTATTTT
TRBV6-5	-	TRBD1	TRBJ2-5	CASSPGQIQETQYF	TGTGCCAGCAGTCCGGGACAGATCCAAGAGACCCAGTACTTC
TRBV29-1	-	-	TRBJ2-3	CSVGHPGDTQYF	TGCAGCGTTGGGCACCCTGGAGATACGCAGTATTTT
TRBV5-1	few	TRBD2	TRBJ2-2	CASSPSGGNTGELFF	TGCGCCAGCAGCCCCAGCGGGGGGAACACCGGGGAGCTGTTTTTT
TRBV9	-	-	TRBJ2-2	CASSAEPTGFNGELFF	TGTGCCAGCAGCGCAGAGCCTACAGGTTTTAATGGGGAGCTGTTTTTT
TRBV2	-	-	TRBJ1-5	CASNPDGGVNQPQHF	TGTGCCAGCAACCCAGATGGGGGGGTCAATCAGCCCCAGCATTTT
TRBV2	-	-	TRBJ1-4	CASSERLEEKLFF	TGTGCCAGCAGTGAAAGACTGGAGGAAAAACTGTTTTTT
TRBV6-5	-	-	TRBJ2-2	CASSRLAPPGELFF	TGTGCCAGCAGTCGGCTAGCCCCGCCCGGGGAGCTGTTTTTT
TRBV20-1	-	TRBD1	TRBJ1-2	CSASHQGQGIRGYTF	TGCAGTGCTAGTCATCAGGGACAGGGGATTCGAGGCTACACCTTC
TRBV24-1	few	TRBD1	TRBJ2-3	CATSDSGQGGGSDTQYF	TGTGCCACCAGTGATTCTGGACAGGGTGGGGGTTCAGATACGCAGTATTTT
TRBV4-1	-	TRBD1	TRBJ2-7	CASSQGGTGLWDKQYF	TGCGCCAGCAGCCAAGGAGGGACAGGCCTATGGGATAAGCAGTACTTC
TRBV3-1/TRBV3-2	few	-	TRBJ2-7	CASSQDMGEVQYF	TGTGCCAGCAGCCAGGACATGGGTGAGGTGCAGTACTTC
TRBV9	-	TRBD2	TRBJ2-5	CASNIGGLAETQYF	TGTGCCAGCAACATTGGAGGACTAGCGGAGACCCAGTACTTC
TRBV7-8	-	TRBD2	TRBJ2-1	CASSLARSGSANEQFF	TGTGCCAGCAGCTTAGCGAGGAGCGGGAGTGCCAATGAGCAGTTCTTC
TRBV5-4	-	-	TRBJ1-3	CASSFRAGNTIYF	TGTGCCAGCAGCTTCCGGGCTGGAAACACCATATATTTT
TRBV4-1	-	-	TRBJ2-7	CASSLPGASYEQYF	TGCGCCAGCAGCCTCCCGGGAGCTTCCTACGAGCAGTACTTC
TRBV6-6	-	TRBD2	TRBJ2-7	CASSFGRGGYYEQYF	TGTGCCAGCAGTTTCGGGAGGGGAGGATACTACGAGCAGTACTTC
TRBV11-2	-	TRBD1	TRBJ1-6	CASSLDTGGRSPLHF	TGTGCCAGCAGCTTAGATACAGGGGGCCGCTCACCCCTCCACTTT
TRBV11-2	once	TRBD1	TRBJ1-6	CASSRISGTVFSPLHF	TGTGCCAGCAGTCGAATTTCCGGGACAGTCTTTTCACCCCTCCACTTT
TRBV28	-	TRBD2	TRBJ2-5	CASSQISGGRQETQYF	TGTGCCAGCAGCCAAATTAGCGGGGGCCGACAAGAGACCCAGTACTTC
TRBV7-2	-	TRBD2	TRBJ2-3	CASSLSVSGGADTQYF	TGTGCCAGCAGCCTCAGTGTTAGCGGGGGTGCGGATACGCAGTATTTT
TRBV10-2	-	-	TRBJ2-7	CASSEVFRTAVYEQYF	TGCGCCAGCAGTGAGGTATTTCGGACAGCCGTCTACGAGCAGTACTTC
TRBV5-1	-	TRBD2	TRBJ2-4	CASSSRAGGLAKNIQYF	TGCGCCAGCAGCTCACGAGCGGGGGGGTTAGCCAAAAACATTCAGTACTTC
TRBV7-9	-	-	TRBJ1-5	CASSLAGAYQPQHF	TGTGCCAGCAGCTTAGCAGGGGCGTATCAGCCCCAGCATTTT